This T cell receptor beta chain was obtained from a study of T cell responses to AZD1222 COVID-19 vaccine. TCRdb's copy holds only in-frame clones and misses some; the assay was immunoSEQ multiplex PCR. The sample comprises roughly 120,000 clones, roughly 92% of which are singletons, and approximately 1.4% rests with the top ten. Overall study findings and caveats: Researchers report vaccine-associated CD4 TCRs spanning spike, with dominance at 160-218 and 743-854.

V was cut by 3 bases and J by 5 bases, with 5 bases left in between. The CDR3 totals 13 residues. On this clone itself: Its matching antigen is unknown.

The sequence came from an adult who received the AZD1222 COVID-19 vaccine. The source material was peripheral blood, sampled 28 days after the second AZD1222 dose. V is TRBV12-3 or TRBV12-4 and J is TRBJ1-6; no clear D. This chain's CDR3 is CASSLGNNSPLHF. As DNA, the CDR3 is TGTGCCAGCAGTTTGGGCAATAATTCACCCCTCCACTTT.